These 4 T cell receptor beta chains originate from one sample sequenced in a study of T cells in Graves' hyperthyroidism and ophthalmopathy. The source material, RNA transcripts, was used to amplify TCR beta CDR3 regions. In the first-round RT-PCR of the TCR CDR3, the HTBI primer set was used. TCRdb called the multiplex PCR reads again in MiXCR, with one record for every CDR3 protein. The sample has about 270,000 distinct CDR3 sequences; 20% to 25% are singletons. The sample comprised blood. The receptor source for this set is a man aged 40-49 years with Graves' hyperthyroidism that later progressed to Graves' ophthalmopathy.

V and J are TRBV6-2 or TRBV6-3 and TRBJ2-7, with D perhaps matching TRBD1 (5 bases). The germline CDR1 and CDR2 sequences are MNHEY and SVGEGT. CDR3 length: 14 residues. Trimming cost V 6 bases and J 3 bases, with 15 bases left between them. CDR3 in DNA: TGTGCCAGCAGACCCCCTAACAGGTTCTACGAGCAGTACTTC. Amino acid sequence: CASRPPNRFYEQYF.

This clonotype was counted at least ten times. The J gene is TRBJ2-7, the V gene TRBV5-1, with 12 bases that match TRBD2. V was clipped by 1 base and J by 4 bases; unmatched bases: 3. The CDR3 consists of 15 residues. Germline lookup yields CDR1 SGHRS and CDR2 YFSETQ. CDR3 in DNA: TGCGCCAGCAGCTTGCCTAGCGGGGGGGGGTACGAGCAGTACTTC. This codes for CASSLPSGGGYEQYF. Full variable domain (remainder filled in from reference TRBV5-1 and TRBJ2-7): KAGVTQTPRYLIKTRGQQVTLSCSPISGHRSVSWYQQTPGQGLQFLFEYFSETQRNKGNFPGRFSGRQFSNSRSEMNVSTLELGDSALYLCASSLPSGGGYEQYFGPGTRLTVT.

In its sample, this clonotype was seen once. CDR3 sequence (DNA): TGTGCCAGCACCCCGTCACTAGCGGGAGCGGCCGGGGAGCTGTTTTTT. This translates into CASTPSLAGAAGELFF. The chain uses TRBV6-2 or TRBV6-3 and TRBJ2-2, with 11 positions matching TRBD2. With 7 bases clipped from V and 6 bases from J, the junction kept 10 bases outside the gene matches. CDR1 is MNHEY and CDR2 is SVGEGT in the germline V gene. This CDR3 comprises 16 residues.

This clonotype was seen repeatedly, ten times or more. The chain employs TRBV18 and TRBJ2-5, with no clear D. Germline V lookup: CDR1 KGHSH, CDR2 LQKENI. This CDR3 spans 15 amino acids. V lost 4 bases, J lost 2 bases, and 14 bases lay in between. The CDR3 reads CASSLTNGLQETQYF. Here the CDR3 DNA reads TGTGCCAGCTCACTGACAAACGGGCTACAAGAGACCCAGTACTTC.